The 17 T cell receptor beta chains below were found in one sample sequenced in a study of CD8+CD57+ T cells in acquired aplastic anemia. Individuals selected for sequencing had exhibited CD8+CD57+ cell expansion on flow cytometry. Genomic DNA, the template, was used for profiling of the TCR beta VDJ and CDR3. TCRdb passed the reads through MiXCR, listing each CDR3 protein once. The sample yields around 180,000 distinct CDR3 sequences, less than 60% seen once. The specimen sequenced was sorted CD4+, CD8+, or CD8+CD57+ T cells (not recorded which) from PBMCs. The receptors here all came from a human donor with aplastic anemia.

This chain joins TRBV7-8 and TRBJ1-5; no firm D call. Germline V CDR1 and CDR2: SGHVS, FQNEAQ. V lost 5 bases to trimming and J lost 0 bases, with 11 bases between them. The CDR3 loop spans 15 amino acids. Written as DNA, the CDR3 is TGTGCCAGCAGCGTTGGGAGGGCTAGCAATCAGCCCCAGCATTTT. Protein product: CASSVGRASNQPQHF.

The chain employs TRBV15 and TRBJ1-2, with D possibly TRBD1 on 6 matching bases. The CDR3 covers 16 residues. Germline V gene lookup returns CDR1 LNHNV and CDR2 YYDKDF (reference sequence). Trimming pared 0 bases from V and 4 bases from J, leaving 15 bases between. CDR3 coding DNA: TGTGCCACCAGCAGAGATTCGGCACAGGGTGGCTATGGCTACACCTTC. Translating gives CATSRDSAQGGYGYTF.

This clonotype was recorded many times. J is TRBJ1-1 and V is TRBV12-3 or TRBV12-4, with unresolved D. V was clipped by 5 bases and J by 5 bases, with 18 bases between them. The length of the CDR3 is 15 residues. The CDR3: CASSNLDSLWTEAFF. The CDR3 DNA is TGTGCCAGCAGTAATCTGGACTCCCTGTGGACTGAAGCTTTCTTT.

The CDR3 DNA is TGTGCCAGCAGCGATCAGGGTGGTCCCTATGGCTACACCTTC. It yields the protein CASSDQGGPYGYTF. The genes are TRBV7-3 and TRBJ1-2; maybe TRBD1 (5 bases). V lost 5 bases and J lost 4, with 14 bases in between. CDR1 and CDR2 from the germline V gene are SGHTA and FQGTGA. The CDR3 extends over 14 amino acids.

This chain connects TRBV9 to TRBJ1-2, with 7 bases identical to TRBD1. The CDR3 has 15 amino acids. In germline, CDR1 is SGDLS, CDR2 YYNGEE. Trimming removed 3 bases from V and 8 bases from J; junction bases left unmatched: 13. The CDR3 DNA is TGTGCCAGCAGCGCGCGGGACAGCCCTCCGGGGGGCTACACCTTC. Protein sequence: CASSARDSPPGGYTF.

This clonotype was recorded once. This rearrangement joins TRBV7-8 to TRBJ2-7; 8 bases match TRBD1. V shed 2 bases, J shed 3 bases, and the junction held 12 bases outside the gene matches. The CDR3 loop spans 17 amino acids. Germline V gene lookup returns CDR1 SGHVS and CDR2 FQNEAQ. The CDR3 spells CASSLWVDRERIYEQYF. The CDR3 nucleotides are TGTGCCAGCAGCTTATGGGTGGACAGGGAAAGAATCTACGAGCAGTACTTC.

The rearrangement uses TRBV7-9 and TRBJ2-3; D call uncertain. The CDR3 has 11 residues. Germline CDR1 is SEHNR and CDR2 is FQNEAQ (reference sequence). V was pared by 5 bases and J by 4 bases, with 4 bases between. Written as DNA, the CDR3 is TGTGCCAGCAGCGGATCAGATACGCAGTATTTT. Its translation: CASSGSDTQYF. The whole variable domain, filled in from reference TRBV7-9 and TRBJ2-3, reads DTGVSQNPRHKITKRGQNVTFRCDPISEHNRLYWYRQTLGQGPEFLTYFQNEAQLEKSRLLSDRFSAERPKGSFSTLEIQRTEQGDSAMYLCASSGSDTQYFGPGTRLTVL.

The V and J genes are TRBV2 and TRBJ1-4; TRBD1 matches 8 bases. Germline V CDR1 and CDR2: SNHLY, FYNNEI. The V gene end was trimmed by 2 bases and the J gene end by 6 bases; junction bases not matched to a gene: 5. The CDR3 consists of 15 residues. The CDR3 loop is CASSETGGVDEKLFF. Here the CDR3 DNA reads TGTGCCAGCAGTGAAACAGGGGGTGTCGATGAAAAACTGTTTTTT.

This clonotype was observed at least ten times. The chain couples TRBV12-3 or TRBV12-4 to TRBJ1-5, with a tentative D call TRBD1 (5 bases). Trimming cost V 3 bases and J 0 bases, with 9 bases left between them. The CDR3 has 15 amino acids. This CDR3 is CASSLGPGSNQPQHF. CDR3 DNA sequence: TGTGCCAGCAGTTTGGGGCCTGGTAGCAATCAGCCCCAGCATTTT.

The chain recombines TRBV15 with TRBJ2-5; 8 bases are a match to TRBD1. Germline CDR1 LNHNV, CDR2 YYDKDF (reference sequence). The CDR3 is made up of 16 amino acids. J was trimmed by 3 bases and V by 0 bases; bases with no gene match: 6. The CDR3 spells CATSRDQGTGEETQYF. The CDR3 DNA reads TGTGCCACCAGCAGAGATCAGGGGACAGGAGAAGAGACCCAGTACTTC.

V is TRBV19 and J is TRBJ2-5; the match to TRBD2 covers 12 bases. This CDR3 has 13 residues. CDR1 is LNHDA and CDR2 is SQIVND in the germline V gene (reference sequence). V lost 8 bases to trimming and J lost 6 bases; unmatched junction nucleotides: 4. CDR3 region: CASRTSGEKTQYF. DNA for the CDR3: TGTGCCAGTCGGACTAGCGGGGAAAAGACCCAGTACTTC. The full variable domain, in which reference TRBV19 and TRBJ2-5 provide the parts outside the CDR3, is DGGITQSPKYLFRKEGQNVTLSCEQNLNHDAMYWYRQDPGQGLRLIYYSQIVNDFQKGDIAEGYSVSREKKESFPLTVTSAQKNPTAFYLCASRTSGEKTQYFGPGTRLLVL.

This clonotype has a single count. The chain joins TRBV4-3 to TRBJ1-2; D might be TRBD1 (5 bases). Germline CDR1 and CDR2: LGHNA and YSLEER. Trimming stripped 3 bases from V and 4 bases from J, with 12 bases between. CDR3 length: 14 residues. The CDR3 here is CASSQGRGGYGYTF. Written as DNA, the CDR3 is TGCGCCAGCAGCCAGGGAAGGGGTGGCTATGGCTACACCTTC.

This clonotype was seen a handful of times. The rearrangement joins TRBV19 to TRBJ1-1; D might be TRBD1 (5 bases). The CDR3 sequence is 13 residues long. CDR1 and CDR2 (germline): LNHDA, SQIVND (reference sequence). V was shortened by 7 bases and J by 5 bases, with 14 bases between the two germline ends. The CDR3: CASTETVGTEAFF. The CDR3 nucleotides are TGTGCCAGTACCGAGACAGTCGGAACTGAAGCTTTCTTT.

The chain carries TRBV25-1 and TRBJ2-7; TRBD1 aligns across 10 bases. The J segment lost 2 bases and the V segment lost 7 bases, leaving 8 bases of the junction unmatched. The CDR3 spans 15 residues. The V gene's germline CDR1 is MGHDK and CDR2 SYGVNS. The CDR3 DNA reads as TGTGCCAGCACCCACTCCGGGACAGGGGCCTACGAGCAGTACTTC. It encodes CASTHSGTGAYEQYF.

This clonotype was detected ten times or more. The chain recombines TRBV20-1 with TRBJ2-7, with TRBD2 identical over 13 bases. Trimming removed 6 bases from V and 6 bases from J; junction bases left unmatched: 5. CDR3 length: 13 residues. Germline CDR1 and CDR2: DFQATT and SNEGSKA (reference sequence). CDR3: CSAWTSGSFEQYF. The DNA for the CDR3 is TGCAGTGCCTGGACTAGCGGGAGTTTCGAGCAGTACTTC.

This clonotype was counted only a few times. This chain joins TRBV27 and TRBJ2-7, with TRBD1 identical over 10 bases. V was pared by 10 bases and J by 0 bases, with 6 bases of the junction left unmatched. Germline CDR1 MNHEY, CDR2 SMNVEV (reference sequence). This CDR3 is 14 amino acids long. In DNA, the CDR3 is TGTGCCACCTCGGGACAGGGGAGCTCCTACGAGCAGTACTTC. Translated, it gives CATSGQGSSYEQYF.

The chain recombines TRBV12-3 or TRBV12-4 with TRBJ2-2; TRBD1 is a possible D gene (6 bases). CDR3 length equals 15 residues. The ends were cut back, 4 bases at V and 1 base at J, with 10 bases in the middle. CDR3 DNA sequence: TGTGCCAGCAGTTCCAGGGGAGTGAACACCGGGGAGCTGTTTTTT. Translated: CASSSRGVNTGELFF.